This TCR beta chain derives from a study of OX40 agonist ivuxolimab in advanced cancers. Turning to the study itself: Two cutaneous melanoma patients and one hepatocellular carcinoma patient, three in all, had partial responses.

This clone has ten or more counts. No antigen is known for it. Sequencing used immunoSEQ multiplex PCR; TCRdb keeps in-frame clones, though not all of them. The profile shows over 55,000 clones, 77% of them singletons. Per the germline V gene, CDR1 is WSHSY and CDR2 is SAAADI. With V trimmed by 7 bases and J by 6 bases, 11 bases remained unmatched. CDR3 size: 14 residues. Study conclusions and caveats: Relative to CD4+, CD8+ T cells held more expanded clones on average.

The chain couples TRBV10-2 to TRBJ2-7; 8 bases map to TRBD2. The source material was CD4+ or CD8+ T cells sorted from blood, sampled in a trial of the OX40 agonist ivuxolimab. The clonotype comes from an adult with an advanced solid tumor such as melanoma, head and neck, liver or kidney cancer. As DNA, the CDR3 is TGCGCCAGCATCCCAAGGCGGGGGGCAGCCGAGCAGTACTTC. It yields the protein CASIPRRGAAEQYF.